Here is one T cell receptor beta chain with its context. This clonotype has a single count. The target of this receptor is not known. Per-base quality was not reported, and no clone a single base away is much larger than it. A single read counts as weak evidence. Trimming takes 5 bases from V and 4 bases from J, and the germline ends sit 11 bases apart. There are 13 amino acids in the CDR3, from cysteine to phenylalanine inclusive. The only DNA kept is the CDR3, 39 bases in frame from the first base. TCR beta CDR3 regions were amplified from RNA transcripts. The first round of RT-PCR for the TCR CDR3 was performed with the HTBI primer set and the Qiagen OneStep RT-PCR kit. Libraries were constructed in a second round of multiplex PCR, after which size selection and purification were performed. Paired-end sequencing of the libraries was performed with 100 bp reads on an Illumina HiSeq2000. In the source study's methods: SOAPnuke was used to process the raw data, throwing out any read that contained adapters or uncalled bases, had a mean Phred below 15, or lacked an exact constant-primer or identifier match. COPE v1.2.5 was used to merge high-quality paired reads, and clonotypes were defined as unique nucleotide sequences. MiTCR v1.1 was used to align the clonotypes against IMGT TRBV, TRBD and TRBJ reference segments. Only V-J combinations with frequency above 0.0001, covering about 99% of repertoires, were analysed. A TCS score was defined as the ratio between F50 (clonal expansion) and ExV (chaos), using BLOSUM62-based TCRdist between CDR3 peptides within each V-J. Welch's t-statistics and random forest reduced just over 500 V-J features to under 15, which were used in a naive Bayes classifier (R e1071). TCRdb took the public reads, trimmed them with fastp at Q25, ran MiXCR for clone calling and kept in-frame beta chains. Rows with one shared CDR3 protein collapse into an entry with the most common genes and DNA. TCRdb's processing, not the authors', yielded these V and J calls. The sample data list about 350,000 distinct CDR3 sequences, and 15% to 20% of these were observed just once. In total, the top ten clones hold around 16% of the sample.

The data belong to a study of T cells in Graves' hyperthyroidism and ophthalmopathy (dated by TCRdb to between 2018 and 2021). Some background on the complete study: Peripheral blood was collected at initial diagnosis, before any treatment. In several Graves' hyperthyroidism patients, the study also compared T-cell repertoires from thyroid tissue with T-cell repertoires from blood. For training and testing, the approximately 97 patients in the discovery cohort were randomly divided in a 7:3 ratio. Prospective prediction of ophthalmopathy was tested in an independent validation cohort consisting of 18 hyperthyroidism patients and 15 or so patients who later progressed to ophthalmopathy. TCR Vbeta CDR3 sequencing of fewer than 150 peripheral blood samples (fewer than 45 ophthalmopathy, roughly 74 hyperthyroidism and approximately 17 progressor patients) is reported in the paper. A discovery cohort of about 100 patients, fewer than 50 with Graves' ophthalmopathy and 55 to 65 with stable Graves' hyperthyroidism, was used to find distinguishing TCR V-J signatures. Once sampling was done, hyperthyroidism patients were given methimazole at a starting dose of 30 mg daily, whereas ophthalmopathy patients were given high-dose intravenous methylprednisolone. Beyond this particular receptor, the publication reports: Blood samples also contained most of the expanded thyroid clonotypes (frequency above 0.001), which suggests that blood repertoires may reflect thyroid immune responses. In validation, progression to ophthalmopathy was predicted by the model with nearly 71% sensitivity and just over 72% specificity, a median of roughly six months before onset. No statistical method was used to fix the sample size in advance, and group allocation was not hidden from the investigators. In cross-validation, a model built on a 13 V-J signature told ophthalmopathy apart from stable hyperthyroidism with 85% to 90% sensitivity and about 81% specificity, and in testing the same model reached 80%/75%.

Moderately to severely active disease, a Clinical Activity Score of at least 3, a NOSPECS grade of at least 4, and a duration under 3 months were present in ophthalmopathy patients. Exclusion was applied to patients with uncontrolled infections, other autoimmune diseases, pregnancy or lactation. Diagnoses relied on clinical symptoms, serum thyroxine and TRAb, thyroid ultrasound and orbital computed tomography. PBMCs were isolated from about 9 ml of fresh peripheral blood by Ficoll-Paque density gradient centrifugation. Total RNA was extracted with Trizol reagent, and quality was checked on an Agilent 2100 Bioanalyzer.

The source is a middle-aged woman with Graves' ophthalmopathy. The sequencing sample was made of blood. Recombination connected TRBV12-3 or TRBV12-4 to TRBJ2-5; the D region is possibly TRBD1 or TRBD2, each matching across 5 bases. The CDR3 amino acid sequence is: CASSPRDGETQYF. The nucleotides are TGTGCCAGCAGTCCCAGGGACGGAGAGACCCAGTACTTC.